This T cell receptor beta chain is drawn from a study of long-term antiretroviral therapy in people with HIV. Sequencing used immunoSEQ v3.0 at survey level. Some clones are missing from TCRdb's copy, which holds only in-frame ones; the method was immunoSEQ multiplex PCR. The repertoire holds about 34,000 clones, with roughly 80% as singletons. In this sample, this clone turned up once. Its antigen remains unidentified. Only United States sites treated participants with HIV. The samples, holding about 1-10 million cryopreserved PBMC, were thawed before DNA extraction was carried out. The study, taken as a whole, reports: ART adherence, viral resistance and therapy changes went unrecorded. Someone took the blood between about 2004 and 2018, maybe while older ART regimens were in use.

The germline gives CDR1 LNHDA, CDR2 SQIVND (reference sequence). Trimming at V came to 4 bases and at J to 2 bases, leaving 5 bases not matched to a gene. This CDR3 contains 16 residues. This sequence originates from a man aged 18 to 30 with HIV. J is TRBJ2-1 and V is TRBV19, with 10 bases matching TRBD2. This sample comprised unsorted PBMCs, obtained 0.4 years before starting antiretroviral therapy. The CDR3 DNA reads TGTGCCAGTAGTAGAATAGCGGGAGGAGCCTACAATGAGCAGTTCTTC. As protein: CASSRIAGGAYNEQFF.